What follows are 9 T cell receptor beta chains derived from one specimen sequenced in a study of blood T cell repertoires in COVID-19. TCRdb keeps only in-frame clones here, not all; method: immunoSEQ multiplex PCR. The table lists 9,900 or so clones, about nine tenths of them singletons, with roughly 5.2% in the top ten. The specimen sequenced was peripheral blood. All receptors derive from a human donor in a cohort sampled during active COVID-19.

The chain uses TRBV20-1 and TRBJ1-2, with D possibly matching TRBD1 (6 bases). The ends were cut back, 6 bases at V and 7 bases at J, with 12 bases in the middle. The V gene's germline CDR1 is DFQATT and CDR2 SNEGSKA (reference sequence). The CDR3 loop spans 11 amino acids. Here the CDR3 DNA reads TGCAGTGCCGGGGGGGGCGGTGGCTACACCTTC. Residues: CSAGGGGGYTF.

The chain links TRBV4-2 to TRBJ2-7, with 9 bases identical to TRBD1. Per the germline V gene, CDR1 is LGHNA and CDR2 is YNFKEQ. J lost 3 bases, V lost 3 bases, and 6 bases had no gene match. This CDR3 is 15 amino acids long. The CDR3 DNA is TGTGCCAGCAGCCAGGGAGGGACAGGGTTCTACGAGCAGTACTTC. This encodes CASSQGGTGFYEQYF.

This clone was detected only once. The genes are TRBV5-1 and TRBJ1-2; 10 bases are shared with TRBD1. After removal of 5 bases from V and 4 bases from J, the junction contained 5 bases not matched to a gene. CDR1 SGHRS and CDR2 YFSETQ come from the germline V gene. The CDR3 is 14 residues long. The CDR3 is CASRPRDRGYGYTF. The CDR3 DNA reads as TGCGCCAGCAGGCCAAGGGACAGGGGCTATGGCTACACCTTC.

V usage is TRBV19 and J usage is TRBJ2-3, with TRBD2 as a possible D gene (5 bases). V lost 8 bases and J lost 3, with 18 bases in between. The CDR3 contains 15 residues. CDR1 is LNHDA, CDR2 SQIVND, per germline (reference sequence). The CDR3 region has the DNA TGTGCCAGTGCGACGGCGGCTGGGGAGACAGATACGCAGTATTTT. Its protein product is CASATAAGETDTQYF.

The V gene is TRBV18, the J gene TRBJ1-3; no clear D. Trimming cost V 2 bases and J 1 base, with 12 bases left between them. Germline CDR1 reads KGHSH; CDR2 reads LQKENI. The CDR3 length is 16 residues. CDR3 nucleotides: TGTGCCAGCTCACCAAGTGAGGGTAGATCTGGAAACACCATATATTTT. Residues: CASSPSEGRSGNTIYF.

The chain is built from TRBV20-1 and TRBJ2-5; 8 bases map to TRBD1. The CDR3 is 12 amino acids. CDR1 is DFQATT, CDR2 SNEGSKA, per germline (reference sequence). J was trimmed by 5 bases and V by 3 bases; bases with no gene match: 2. The CDR3 is CSASRQGETQYF. The CDR3 bases are TGCAGTGCTAGTCGACAGGGGGAGACCCAGTACTTC.

This sequence joins TRBV10-3 and TRBJ2-5; 9 bases match TRBD2. The V and J ends lost 0 bases and 5 bases, in that order; junction bases with no gene match: 10. The CDR3 loop spans 17 amino acids. Germline-derived CDR1 and CDR2 are ENHRY and SYGVKD. The CDR3 is CAISESIGGGARETQYF. In DNA, the CDR3 is TGTGCCATCAGTGAGTCGATCGGCGGGGGGGCTAGGGAGACCCAGTACTTC.

The rearrangement joins TRBV6-5 to TRBJ1-2, with 11 bases identical to TRBD1. Per the germline V gene, CDR1 is MNHEY and CDR2 is SVGAGI. This CDR3 comprises 16 residues. The V segment lost 2 bases and the J segment 5 bases; nucleotides outside the gene matches: 7. CDR3 nucleotide sequence: TGTGCCAGCAGTTACAAGGGAGGGACAGGGGGATATGGCTACACCTTC. Encoded protein: CASSYKGGTGGYGYTF.

The CDR3 reads CASSYPGDYYEQYF. The CDR3 bases are TGTGCCAGCAGTTACCCAGGGGATTACTACGAGCAGTACTTC. The chain joins TRBV6-6 to TRBJ2-7; a possible D gene is TRBD1 (6 bases). V was clipped by 2 bases and J by 3 bases, with 11 bases between them. The germline gives CDR1 MNHNY, CDR2 SVGAGI (reference sequence). This CDR3 has 14 residues.